The rows below give T cell receptor beta chains drawn from one sample of a study of OX40 agonist ivuxolimab in advanced cancers. Libraries were prepared by immunoSEQ multiplex PCR; TCRdb keeps only in-frame clonotypes and omits some of them. The sample contains 55,000 to 70,000 clones, about four fifths of which appear only once. The specimen comprised CD4+ or CD8+ T cells sorted from blood, sampled in a trial of the OX40 agonist ivuxolimab. All receptors derive from an adult with an advanced solid tumor such as melanoma, head and neck, liver or kidney cancer. Each CDR3 is given with its conserved first and last residue. The D gene is left open where the match is weak. Clone size is not always given. Where it is, it says once, few, many or a class for expanded clones.

cdr3_aa | cdr3_nt | d_call | j_call | clone_size | v_call
CASSYGSPYEQYF | TGTGCCAGCAGCTACGGATCCCCCTACGAGCAGTACTTC | . | TRBJ2-7 | once | TRBV11-2
CATSRRLDYGYTF | TGTGCCACCAGCAGACGGCTGGACTATGGCTACACCTTC | . | TRBJ1-2 | once | TRBV15
CASSLIVGGDNANTGELFF | TGTGCCAGCAGCTTAATAGTTGGGGGGGACAACGCGAACACCGGGGAGCTGTTTTTT | . | TRBJ2-2 | . | TRBV7-8
CASSEDGGGLYEQYF | TGTGCCAGCAGTGAAGACGGGGGGGGGCTGTACGAGCAGTACTTC | TRBD2 | TRBJ2-7 | . | TRBV6-1
CASTPFRGYGYTF | TGTGCCAGCACCCCGTTTAGGGGCTATGGCTACACCTTC | . | TRBJ1-2 | . | TRBV28
CASEGDSYEQYF | TGTGCCAGCGAGGGAGACTCCTACGAGCAGTACTTC | . | TRBJ2-7 | . | TRBV6-1
CASSLGGVKETQYF | TGTGCCAGCAGCTTAGGGGGCGTTAAAGAGACCCAGTACTTC | . | TRBJ2-5 | . | TRBV7-9
CASSLLVSTDTQYF | TGTGCCAGCAGCTTACTAGTTAGCACAGATACGCAGTATTTT | . | TRBJ2-3 | . | TRBV7-8
CASSRDTNTGELFF | TGTGCTAGCAGCCGGGACACAAACACCGGGGAGCTGTTTTTT | . | TRBJ2-2 | . | TRBV7-7
CASSLGDYEQYF | TGCGCCAGCAGCTTAGGCGACTACGAGCAGTACTTC | . | TRBJ2-7 | few | TRBV5-1
CASCLSINQPQHF | TGTGCCTCATGTCTCTCCATCAATCAGCCCCAGCATTTT | . | TRBJ1-5 | . | TRBV19
CASSEVALGLDEQFF | TGTGCCAGCAGTGAAGTGGCACTTGGCTTGGATGAGCAGTTCTTC | . | TRBJ2-1 | . | TRBV6-1
CASSLVGAASGANVLTF | TGTGCCAGCAGCTTAGTAGGGGCAGCCTCTGGGGCCAACGTCCTGACTTTC | . | TRBJ2-6 | . | TRBV7-2
CASSVMNTEAFF | TGTGCCAGCAGTGTCATGAACACTGAAGCTTTCTTT | . | TRBJ1-1 | . | TRBV2
CASSSYGEKLFF | TGTGCCAGCAGCTCGTATGGGGAAAAACTGTTTTTT | . | TRBJ1-4 | once | TRBV7-9
CASSEQGGTYNEQFF | TGTGCCAGCAGTGAACAGGGGGGAACCTACAATGAGCAGTTCTTC | . | TRBJ2-1 | . | TRBV6-1
CASSAAAGDTYGYTF | TGTGCCAGCAGCGCGGCGGCGGGAGACACCTATGGCTACACCTTC | . | TRBJ1-2 | . | TRBV9
CASSLAGGNTEAFF | TGCGCCAGCAGCTTGGCAGGAGGGAACACTGAAGCTTTCTTT | . | TRBJ1-1 | few | TRBV5-1
CASSVSGASGNTIYF | TGTGCCAGCAGCGTATCAGGAGCCTCTGGAAACACCATATATTTT | . | TRBJ1-3 | . | TRBV9
CASSLLLADYNEQFF | TGTGCCAGCAGTTTACTACTAGCAGACTACAATGAGCAGTTCTTC | . | TRBJ2-1 | . | TRBV27
CASSEGRGIETQYF | TGTGCCAGCAGTGAGGGCCGAGGGATTGAGACCCAGTACTTC | . | TRBJ2-5 | . | TRBV2
CASSLGGTGSYEQYF | TGTGCCAGCAGCTTAGGTGGGACAGGGTCCTACGAGCAGTACTTC | TRBD1 | TRBJ2-7 | few | TRBV7-9
CASSEGTAKEQGYTF | TGTGCCAGCAGTGAGGGGACAGCCAAGGAGCAGGGCTACACCTTC | TRBD1 | TRBJ1-2 | . | TRBV6-1
CASSLSPSVEKLFF | TGTGCCAGCAGTTTATCCCCATCTGTCGAAAAACTGTTTTTT | . | TRBJ1-4 | . | TRBV28
CASSLDRDYGYTF | TGTGCCAGCAGCTTGGACAGGGACTATGGCTACACCTTC | TRBD1 | TRBJ1-2 | . | TRBV11-2
CASSYTGAGANVLTF | TGTGCCAGCAGCTACACCGGGGCTGGGGCCAACGTCCTGACTTTC | . | TRBJ2-6 | . | TRBV5-4
CASSRTGPATNEKLFF | TGCGCCAGCAGCAGGACAGGGCCCGCCACTAATGAAAAACTGTTTTTT | TRBD1 | TRBJ1-4 | . | TRBV5-1
CASSLGPPGERENTGELFF | TGTGCCAGCAGCTTAGGACCCCCGGGGGAGCGGGAGAACACCGGGGAGCTGTTTTTT | TRBD2 | TRBJ2-2 | few | TRBV7-8
CASSYVMNTEAFF | TGTGCCAGCAGTTACGTAATGAACACTGAAGCTTTCTTT | . | TRBJ1-1 | . | TRBV28
CANSIQVSYEQYF | TGTGCCAATAGTATACAGGTATCCTACGAGCAGTACTTC | . | TRBJ2-7 | . | TRBV19
CASSLLGEAQYF | TGTGCCAGCAGCTTACTCGGAGAGGCCCAGTACTTC | . | TRBJ2-5 | . | TRBV7-6
CASSDWYRGNSPLHF | TGTGCCAGCAGTGACTGGTACAGGGGTAATTCACCCCTCCACTTT | TRBD1 | TRBJ1-6 | . | TRBV2
CASAPSQREARFF | TGTGCTAGTGCCCCTTCTCAGCGGGAGGCTCGGTTCTTC | TRBD2 | TRBJ2-1 | . | TRBV12-5
CASSRVRSDTEAFF | TGTGCCAGCAGCAGGGTTAGATCGGACACTGAAGCTTTCTTT | . | TRBJ1-1 | once | TRBV9
CASSPGQTNTGELFF | TGCGCCAGCAGCCCGGGACAGACGAACACCGGGGAGCTGTTTTTT | TRBD1 | TRBJ2-2 | . | TRBV5-1
CASSLKDSSYEQYF | TGTGCCAGCAGTTTGAAAGACAGCTCCTACGAGCAGTACTTC | . | TRBJ2-7 | . | TRBV27
CASRWTGNYGYTF | TGTGCCAGCCGTTGGACGGGGAACTATGGCTACACCTTC | . | TRBJ1-2 | . | TRBV2
CASNLAAGGNQPQHF | TGTGCCAGTAATTTGGCGGCAGGGGGCAATCAGCCCCAGCATTTT | . | TRBJ1-5 | . | TRBV19
CASHGCNEQFF | TGTGCCAGTCACGGATGCAATGAGCAGTTCTTC | . | TRBJ2-1 | . | TRBV21-1
CASNLAGVDEQYF | TGTGCCAGCAATCTAGCGGGAGTTGACGAGCAGTACTTC | TRBD2 | TRBJ2-7 | . | TRBV6-6
CASSSGAGVRDTQYF | TGTGCCAGCTCATCAGGGGCAGGGGTCAGAGATACGCAGTATTTT | . | TRBJ2-3 | . | TRBV18
CASSQGGTGYNEQFF | TGTGCCAGCAGCCAAGGAGGGACAGGATACAATGAGCAGTTCTTC | TRBD1 | TRBJ2-1 | . | TRBV14
CATSRAWGRDQPQHF | TGTGCCACCAGCAGAGCCTGGGGGAGAGATCAGCCCCAGCATTTT | . | TRBJ1-5 | . | TRBV15
CASSPLLGTAEYGYTF | TGTGCCAGTAGCCCCCTACTAGGGACCGCCGAATATGGCTACACCTTC | . | TRBJ1-2 | . | TRBV19
CASSDRVGSGNTIYF | TGTGCCAGCTCAGACAGGGTTGGCTCTGGAAACACCATATATTTT | TRBD1 | TRBJ1-3 | once | TRBV18
CASSEREVYEQYF | TGTGCCAGCAGTGAAAGGGAGGTCTACGAGCAGTACTTC | . | TRBJ2-7 | . | TRBV2
CASRRTGTRGSYEQYF | TGTGCCAGCAGGCGAACAGGGACACGGGGCTCCTACGAGCAGTACTTC | . | TRBJ2-7 | . | TRBV2
CASSLPSNQPQHF | TGTGCCAGCAGTTTGCCTAGCAATCAGCCCCAGCATTTT | . | TRBJ1-5 | . | TRBV28
CASSPPGGNQPQHF | TGTGCCAGCTCACCACCTGGGGGCAATCAGCCCCAGCATTTT | . | TRBJ1-5 | . | TRBV18
CASSPDSSTDTQYF | TGTGCCAGCAGCCCTGACTCTAGCACAGATACGCAGTATTTT | . | TRBJ2-3 | few | TRBV7-3
CASSRGSGLGETQYF | TGTGCCAGCAGCCGGGGTAGTGGGCTCGGTGAGACCCAGTACTTC | . | TRBJ2-5 | . | TRBV7-9
CASSYSAGTYEQYF | TGTGCCAGCAGTTACTCGGCAGGTACCTACGAGCAGTACTTC | . | TRBJ2-7 | . | TRBV6-6
CASSYRPGREYEQYF | TGTGCCAGCAGTTACCGTCCAGGAAGAGAATACGAGCAGTACTTC | . | TRBJ2-7 | . | TRBV6-6
CASSQGGGGRPQHF | TGCGCCAGCAGCCAAGGCGGGGGAGGTCGGCCCCAGCATTTT | . | TRBJ1-5 | . | TRBV4-1
CASSPGTGFPLGGYTF | TGTGCCAGCAGCCCCGGGACAGGGTTTCCTCTGGGTGGCTACACCTTC | TRBD1 | TRBJ1-2 | . | TRBV7-9
CASSPPGQGSYEQYF | TGTGCCAGCAGTCCTCCGGGACAGGGATCCTACGAGCAGTACTTC | TRBD1 | TRBJ2-7 | once | TRBV28
CAWVDDTEAFF | TGTGCCTGGGTTGATGACACTGAAGCTTTCTTT | . | TRBJ1-1 | . | TRBV30
CASSSGTSHFYQQYF | TGTGCCAGCAGCTCCGGGACTAGTCATTTTTATCAGCAGTACTTC | TRBD2 | TRBJ2-7 | . | TRBV11-2
CASSSRRGRAEAFF | TGTGCCAGCAGCTCCCGAAGGGGGAGAGCTGAAGCTTTCTTT | . | TRBJ1-1 | once | TRBV7-2
CATRTGALDEQYF | TGTGCCACCAGGACAGGGGCATTGGACGAGCAGTACTTC | TRBD1 | TRBJ2-7 | . | TRBV10-3